The sequence of this T cell receptor beta chain was determined in a study of Ad26.COV2.S vaccination and SARS-CoV-2 variants. Measured with immunoSEQ multiplex PCR; TCRdb has only the in-frame clones, and not every one. This sample yields roughly 390,000 clones, of which around 85% are seen a single time; 3% to 3.5% belongs to the top ten. Described treatment: approximately 18 received Ad26.COV2.S at low or high dose, single or two shots; several received placebo; per-sample allocation not given. Following the first vaccine or placebo injection, samples were taken on day 63. The sequence was obtained from a person between 18 and 65 years old who received the Ad26.COV2.S COVID-19 vaccine or a placebo. This material consisted of peripheral blood, taken in a trial of Ad26.COV2.S vaccine versus placebo.

CDR3 loop: CASSSGTGGFGETQYF. In DNA form, the CDR3 reads TGCGCCAGCAGCTCCGGGACAGGGGGCTTTGGAGAGACCCAGTACTTC. The chain couples TRBV5-1 to TRBJ2-5, with 12 bases that match TRBD1. This CDR3 has 16 residues. V trimming: 3 bases; J trimming: 4 bases; junction bases outside the gene matches: 7. Looked up from germline, CDR1 is SGHRS and CDR2 is YFSETQ.